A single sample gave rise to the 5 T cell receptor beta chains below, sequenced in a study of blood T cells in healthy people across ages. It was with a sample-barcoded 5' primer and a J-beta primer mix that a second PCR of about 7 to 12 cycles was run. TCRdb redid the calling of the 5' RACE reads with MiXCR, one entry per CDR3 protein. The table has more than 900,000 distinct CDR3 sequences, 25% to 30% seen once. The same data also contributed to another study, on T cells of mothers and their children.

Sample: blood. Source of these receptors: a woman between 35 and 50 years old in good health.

Here the CDR3 reads CASSIQGADPSYGYTF. The CDR3 DNA follows: TGTGCCAGCAGTATACAGGGGGCCGACCCCTCCTATGGCTACACCTTC. V usage is TRBV6-5 and J usage is TRBJ1-2; 9 nucleotides match TRBD1. Per the germline V gene, CDR1 is MNHEY and CDR2 is SVGAGI. This CDR3 has 16 residues. V was clipped by 5 bases and J by 4 bases; unmatched bases: 11.

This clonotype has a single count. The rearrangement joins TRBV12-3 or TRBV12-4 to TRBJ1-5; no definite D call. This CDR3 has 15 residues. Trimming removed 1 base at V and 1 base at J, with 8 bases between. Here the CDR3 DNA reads TGTGCCAGCAGTTTAGTAGACTTCAGCAATCAGCCCCAGCATTTT. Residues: CASSLVDFSNQPQHF.

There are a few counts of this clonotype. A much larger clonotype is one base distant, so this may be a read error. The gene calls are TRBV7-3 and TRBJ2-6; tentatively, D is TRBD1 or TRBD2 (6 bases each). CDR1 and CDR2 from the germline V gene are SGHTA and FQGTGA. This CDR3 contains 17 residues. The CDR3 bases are TGTGCCAGCAGCTCCCGGCCCGGGGGCTCTGGGGCCAACGTCCGGACTTTC. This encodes CASSSRPGGSGANVRTF.

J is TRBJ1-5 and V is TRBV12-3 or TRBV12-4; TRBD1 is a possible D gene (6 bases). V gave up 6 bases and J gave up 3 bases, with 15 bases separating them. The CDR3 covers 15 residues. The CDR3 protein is CASSPGAGVNQPQHF. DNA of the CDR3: TGTGCCAGCAGCCCCGGGGCAGGGGTCAATCAGCCCCAGCATTTT.

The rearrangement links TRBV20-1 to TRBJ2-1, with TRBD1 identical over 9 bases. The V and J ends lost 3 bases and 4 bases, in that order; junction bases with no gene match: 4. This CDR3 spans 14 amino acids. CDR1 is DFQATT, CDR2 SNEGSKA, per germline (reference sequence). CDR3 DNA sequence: TGCAGTGCTAGCACCGGGACAGGGTACAATGAGCAGTTCTTC. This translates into CSASTGTGYNEQFF.